This T cell receptor beta chain was captured by sequencing in a study of T cells in localized non-small cell lung cancer. General study points: In uninvolved adjacent lung, T cell clonality reached its highest value, exceeding tumor. When the top 100 tumor clones were examined, a median approximately 59 of them also appeared in the adjacent lung, which was paired and uninvolved.

Profiled with immunoSEQ multiplex PCR; TCRdb holds only in-frame clones, not every one. The data show around 18,000 clones, with approximately 80% seen just once and about 25% held by the top ten. V gave up 3 bases and J gave up 2 bases, with 14 bases separating them. From germline, CDR1 is MNHNY and CDR2 SVGAGI (reference sequence). CDR3 length: 15 residues. On this clone: Its antigen is unidentified.

This TCR was sampled from a female donor older than 55 with stage I lung adenocarcinoma. The rearrangement links TRBV6-6 to TRBJ2-7; D might be TRBD1 or TRBD2, each matching 5 bases. The source was peripheral blood, collected before any cancer treatment. The CDR3 here is CASSYSPGRAYEQYF. DNA for the CDR3: TGTGCCAGCAGTTATTCCCCGGGACGGGCCTACGAGCAGTACTTC.